One sample yielded the 16 T cell receptor beta chains listed below, sequenced in a study of cytomegalovirus exposure and HLA in healthy donors. The PCR contained 60 Vbeta and 13 Jbeta primers. Measured with immunoSEQ multiplex PCR; TCRdb has only the in-frame clones, and not every one. The sample holds 140,000 to 150,000 clones, under 90% seen once. Specimen: PBMCs. Every receptor here comes from a middle-aged man in good health and CMV-seronegative.

The chain links TRBV27 to TRBJ1-2, with a weak D call TRBD1 (6 bases). The CDR3 spans 16 residues. Germline V gene data show CDR1 as MNHEY and CDR2 as SMNVEV (reference sequence). With 6 bases removed from V and 6 bases from J, the gap between germline ends came to 23 bases. CDR3 loop: CASSPSGGPGRNGYTF. The CDR3 DNA follows: TGTGCCAGCAGCCCATCCGGGGGGCCGGGGAGAAATGGCTACACCTTC.

This chain joins TRBV16 and TRBJ1-1; D possibly corresponds to TRBD1 (6 bases). The CDR3 spans 16 residues. The V gene lost 4 bases and the J gene lost 0 bases, with 15 bases spanning the gap. The germline gives CDR1 KGHSY, CDR2 FQNENV. CDR3 coding DNA: TGTGCCAGCAGCCGAACAGGGCCGGGGATGAACACTGAAGCTTTCTTT. This encodes CASSRTGPGMNTEAFF. Full variable domain (outside the CDR3, taken from reference TRBV16 and TRBJ1-1): GEEVAQTPKHLVRGEGQKAKLYCAPIKGHSYVFWYQQVLKNEFKFLISFQNENVFDETGMPKERFSAKCLPNSPCSLEIQATKLEDSAVYFCASSRTGPGMNTEAFFGQGTRLTVV.

The chain combines TRBV4-1 with TRBJ2-7, with D possibly TRBD1 on 5 matching bases. V gave up 1 base and J gave up 6 bases, with 19 bases separating them. There are 16 residues in the CDR3. Germline-derived CDR1 and CDR2 are MGHRA and YSYEKL. DNA for the CDR3: TGCGCCAGCAGCCAAGCCAGGGCAGGTGTTGTGGGCGAGCAGTACTTC. Translation: CASSQARAGVVGEQYF.

This clone was seen once. The chain carries TRBV6-4 and TRBJ2-4; 10 bases match TRBD2. V dropped 3 bases and J dropped 8; count of bases not matched to a gene: 10. The CDR3 covers 16 residues. The germline CDR1 and CDR2 sequences are MRHNA and SNTAGT. As DNA, the CDR3 is TGTGCCAGCAGTGATACTAGCGGGGATGGTTCGTACATTCAGTACTTC. Translating gives CASSDTSGDGSYIQYF.

The rearrangement uses TRBV19 and TRBJ2-6, with D perhaps TRBD1 (6 bases). This CDR3 has 17 amino acids. V was trimmed by 4 bases and J by 1 base, leaving 14 bases between them. Germline V gene lookup returns CDR1 LNHDA and CDR2 SQIVND (reference sequence). This chain's CDR3 is CASSTGDPGSGANVLTF. The CDR3 DNA reads as TGTGCCAGTAGTACAGGGGACCCAGGATCTGGGGCCAACGTCCTGACTTTC.

A single count supports this clone. At one end the junction does not follow the germline gene, possibly because of a read error. The same CDR3 also results from other DNA sequences found in this sample. The chain carries TRBV5-1 and TRBJ1-6; 10 bases map to TRBD1. From germline, CDR1 is SGHRS and CDR2 YFSETQ. CDR3 size: 16 residues. CDR3 coding DNA: TGCGCCAGCAGCAAGGACAGGGGGATCGGTAATTCCCCCCTCCACTTT. It encodes CASSKDRGIGNSPLHF.

V and J are TRBV4-3 and TRBJ2-5; D perhaps matches TRBD2 (5 bases). V was cut by 11 bases and J by 4 bases, with 17 bases left in between. The CDR3 runs 13 residues. In germline, CDR1 is LGHNA, CDR2 YSLEER. DNA of the CDR3: TGCGCCGGGAAAAGGACTGCCTTAGAGACCCAGTACTTC. Protein product: CAGKRTALETQYF.

This chain uses TRBV28 with TRBJ2-5; maybe TRBD1 (6 bases). This CDR3 contains 14 residues. Germline CDR1 is MDHEN and CDR2 is SYDVKM. The V gene lost 5 bases and the J gene lost 3 bases, with 13 bases spanning the gap. The CDR3 DNA reads TGTGCCAGCAGTGTACCCTCAGGGGAAGAGACCCAGTACTTC. Amino acids: CASSVPSGEETQYF. The full variable domain, with the rest looked up from reference TRBV28 and TRBJ2-5, is DVKVTQSSRYLVKRTGEKVFLECVQDMDHENMFWYRQDPGLGLRLIYFSYDVKMKEKGDIPEGYSVSREKKERFSLILESASTNQTSMYLCASSVPSGEETQYFGPGTRLLVL.

This clone came up a few times. The V and J genes are TRBV5-6 and TRBJ1-1, with D tentatively TRBD1 (5 bases). CDR3 length equals 15 residues. The V gene's germline CDR1 is SGHDT and CDR2 YYEEEE. V was cut by 3 bases and J by 3 bases, with 15 bases left in between. CDR3 sequence (DNA): TGTGCCAGCAGCTCACCCCAGGGTGGATACACTGAAGCTTTCTTT. As protein: CASSSPQGGYTEAFF.

This CDR3 reads CASSSSGMIYEQYF. Here the CDR3 DNA reads TGTGCCAGCAGCTCTAGCGGCATGATCTACGAGCAGTACTTC. The chain recombines TRBV7-9 with TRBJ2-7; 7 bases are a match to TRBD2. Trimming took 4 bases from V and 3 from J; bases not matched to a gene: 6. This CDR3 contains 14 residues. CDR1 and CDR2 (germline): SEHNR, FQNEAQ (reference sequence).

This clone appeared once. The rearrangement uses TRBV28 and TRBJ1-2; D perhaps matches TRBD1 (5 bases). The V and J ends lost 8 bases and 5 bases respectively, with 33 bases between them. The CDR3 is 19 residues long. Germline values: CDR1 MDHEN, CDR2 SYDVKM. This CDR3 is CASRSVLRGEVNLRYGYTF. The CDR3 bases are TGTGCCAGCCGATCCGTCCTACGGGGGGAGGTTAATCTTCGTTATGGCTACACCTTC.

V usage is TRBV29-1 and J usage is TRBJ2-7; no clear D gene. The CDR3 has 11 amino acids. V lost 8 bases and J lost 4, with 12 bases in between. The germline CDR1 and CDR2 sequences are SQVTM and ANQGSEA. The CDR3 DNA reads TGCAGCACCCGAGGCGGATACGAGCAGTACTTC. This translates into CSTRGGYEQYF.

The chain couples TRBV28 to TRBJ2-1; 12 bases line up with TRBD1. V was pared by 8 bases and J by 14 bases, with 10 bases of the junction left unmatched. The CDR3 contains 13 residues. Germline V gene sequence: CDR1 MDHEN, CDR2 SYDVKM. DNA for the CDR3: TGTGCCAGCGGGACAGGGGGCGCTAAATTAAAGTTCTTC. Protein: CASGTGGAKLKFF. Combining the CDR3 with reference TRBV28 and TRBJ2-1 gives the whole variable domain DVKVTQSSRYLVKRTGEKVFLECVQDMDHENMFWYRQDPGLGLRLIYFSYDVKMKEKGDIPEGYSVSREKKERFSLILESASTNQTSMYLCASGTGGAKLKFFGPGTRLTVL.

The chain couples TRBV7-6 to TRBJ1-4; TRBD1 matches 9 bases. From germline, CDR1 is SGHVS and CDR2 FNYEAQ. J was trimmed by 7 bases and V by 3 bases; bases with no gene match: 3. The CDR3 contains 14 residues. CDR3: CASSFGTGLEKLFF. CDR3 bases: TGTGCCAGCAGCTTCGGGACAGGGCTTGAAAAACTGTTTTTT.

This chain uses TRBV7-6 with TRBJ1-2; 9 bases fit TRBD1. V trimming: 4 bases; J trimming: 6 bases; junction bases outside the gene matches: 6. The CDR3 is made up of 14 amino acids. CDR1 and CDR2 from the germline V gene are SGHVS and FNYEAQ. CDR3 nucleotide sequence: TGTGCCAGCAGCTCAGAGGACAGGGGACATGGCTACACCTTC. Translated: CASSSEDRGHGYTF.

The rearrangement links TRBV6-5 to TRBJ1-1; the D gene is possibly TRBD1 (6 bases). The CDR3 extends over 14 amino acids. The V end was cut by 5 bases, the J end by 1 base, with 11 bases between. Germline V gene data show CDR1 as MNHEY and CDR2 as SVGAGI. The CDR3 nucleotides read TGTGCCAGCAGTAACAGGGATGGGAACACTGAAGCTTTCTTT. Translating gives CASSNRDGNTEAFF.